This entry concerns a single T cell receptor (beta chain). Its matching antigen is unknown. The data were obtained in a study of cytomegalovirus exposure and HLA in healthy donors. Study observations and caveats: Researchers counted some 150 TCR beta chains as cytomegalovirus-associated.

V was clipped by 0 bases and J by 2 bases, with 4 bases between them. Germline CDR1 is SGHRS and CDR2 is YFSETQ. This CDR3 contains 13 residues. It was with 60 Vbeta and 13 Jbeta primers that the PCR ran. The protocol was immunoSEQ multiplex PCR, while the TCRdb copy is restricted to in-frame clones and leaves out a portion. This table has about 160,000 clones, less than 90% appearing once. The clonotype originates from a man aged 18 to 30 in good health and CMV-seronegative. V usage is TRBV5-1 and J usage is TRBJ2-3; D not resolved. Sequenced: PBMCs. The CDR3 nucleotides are TGCGCCAGCAGCTTGGTTCTCACAGATACGCAGTATTTT. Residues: CASSLVLTDTQYF.